Sequencing of this TCR beta chain was carried out in a study of response to subunit inactivated influenza vaccine. Germline CDR1 reads DFQATT; CDR2 reads SNEGSKA (reference sequence). This CDR3 has 13 residues. V was trimmed by 0 bases and J by 2 bases, leaving 8 bases between them. Study-wide results and limits: There was a suggestion from the authors that each seasonal influenza vaccination recruits few new T cells.

TCRdb reprocessed the RT-PCR reads via MiXCR and lists one record per CDR3 protein. The sample lists around 190,000 distinct CDR3 sequences, around 8.8% seen once, with approximately 11% in the top ten. Concerning this clonotype: Antigen unknown.

This sample comprised non-naive T cells sorted from PBMCs, obtained on the day of vaccination. This TCR was recovered from a man aged 50-59 years who received an inactivated influenza vaccine. The chain joins TRBV20-1 to TRBJ2-7, with no clear D. CDR3 loop: CSARDLRTYEQYF. CDR3 nucleotide sequence: TGCAGTGCTAGAGATCTCAGGACCTACGAGCAGTACTTC.